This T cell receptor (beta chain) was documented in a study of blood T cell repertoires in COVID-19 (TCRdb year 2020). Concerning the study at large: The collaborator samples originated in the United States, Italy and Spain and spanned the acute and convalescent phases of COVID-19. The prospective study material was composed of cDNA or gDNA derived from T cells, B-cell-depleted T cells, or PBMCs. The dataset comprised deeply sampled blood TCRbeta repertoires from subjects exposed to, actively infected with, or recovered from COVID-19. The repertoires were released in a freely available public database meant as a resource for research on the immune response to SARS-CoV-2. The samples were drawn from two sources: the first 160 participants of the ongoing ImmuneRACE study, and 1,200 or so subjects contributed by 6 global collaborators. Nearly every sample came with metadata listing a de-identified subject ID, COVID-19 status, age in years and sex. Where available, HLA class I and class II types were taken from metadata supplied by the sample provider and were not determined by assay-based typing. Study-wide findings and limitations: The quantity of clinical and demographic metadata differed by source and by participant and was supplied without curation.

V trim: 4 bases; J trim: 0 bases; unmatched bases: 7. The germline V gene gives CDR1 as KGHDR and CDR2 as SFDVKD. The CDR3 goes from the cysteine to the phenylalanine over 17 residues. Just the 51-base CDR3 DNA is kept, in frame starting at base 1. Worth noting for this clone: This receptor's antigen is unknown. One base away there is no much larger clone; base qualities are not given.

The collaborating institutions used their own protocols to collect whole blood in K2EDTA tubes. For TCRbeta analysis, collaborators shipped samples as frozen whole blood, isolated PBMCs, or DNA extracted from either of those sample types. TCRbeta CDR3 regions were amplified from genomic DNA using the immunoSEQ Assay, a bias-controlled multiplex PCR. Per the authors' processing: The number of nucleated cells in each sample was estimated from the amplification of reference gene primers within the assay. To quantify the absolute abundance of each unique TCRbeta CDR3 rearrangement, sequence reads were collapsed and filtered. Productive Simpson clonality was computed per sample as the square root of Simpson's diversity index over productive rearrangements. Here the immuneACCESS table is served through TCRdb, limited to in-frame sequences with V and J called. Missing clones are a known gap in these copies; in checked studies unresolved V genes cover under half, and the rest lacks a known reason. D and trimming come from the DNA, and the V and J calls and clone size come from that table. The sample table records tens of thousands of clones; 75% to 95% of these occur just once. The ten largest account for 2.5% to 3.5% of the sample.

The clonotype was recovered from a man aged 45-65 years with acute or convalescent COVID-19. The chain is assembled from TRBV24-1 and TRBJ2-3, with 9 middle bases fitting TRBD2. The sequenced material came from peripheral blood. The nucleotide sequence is TGTGCCACCAGTGACCCCTTGACTAGCGGTAGCACAGATACGCAGTATTTT. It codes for CATSDPLTSGSTDTQYF.